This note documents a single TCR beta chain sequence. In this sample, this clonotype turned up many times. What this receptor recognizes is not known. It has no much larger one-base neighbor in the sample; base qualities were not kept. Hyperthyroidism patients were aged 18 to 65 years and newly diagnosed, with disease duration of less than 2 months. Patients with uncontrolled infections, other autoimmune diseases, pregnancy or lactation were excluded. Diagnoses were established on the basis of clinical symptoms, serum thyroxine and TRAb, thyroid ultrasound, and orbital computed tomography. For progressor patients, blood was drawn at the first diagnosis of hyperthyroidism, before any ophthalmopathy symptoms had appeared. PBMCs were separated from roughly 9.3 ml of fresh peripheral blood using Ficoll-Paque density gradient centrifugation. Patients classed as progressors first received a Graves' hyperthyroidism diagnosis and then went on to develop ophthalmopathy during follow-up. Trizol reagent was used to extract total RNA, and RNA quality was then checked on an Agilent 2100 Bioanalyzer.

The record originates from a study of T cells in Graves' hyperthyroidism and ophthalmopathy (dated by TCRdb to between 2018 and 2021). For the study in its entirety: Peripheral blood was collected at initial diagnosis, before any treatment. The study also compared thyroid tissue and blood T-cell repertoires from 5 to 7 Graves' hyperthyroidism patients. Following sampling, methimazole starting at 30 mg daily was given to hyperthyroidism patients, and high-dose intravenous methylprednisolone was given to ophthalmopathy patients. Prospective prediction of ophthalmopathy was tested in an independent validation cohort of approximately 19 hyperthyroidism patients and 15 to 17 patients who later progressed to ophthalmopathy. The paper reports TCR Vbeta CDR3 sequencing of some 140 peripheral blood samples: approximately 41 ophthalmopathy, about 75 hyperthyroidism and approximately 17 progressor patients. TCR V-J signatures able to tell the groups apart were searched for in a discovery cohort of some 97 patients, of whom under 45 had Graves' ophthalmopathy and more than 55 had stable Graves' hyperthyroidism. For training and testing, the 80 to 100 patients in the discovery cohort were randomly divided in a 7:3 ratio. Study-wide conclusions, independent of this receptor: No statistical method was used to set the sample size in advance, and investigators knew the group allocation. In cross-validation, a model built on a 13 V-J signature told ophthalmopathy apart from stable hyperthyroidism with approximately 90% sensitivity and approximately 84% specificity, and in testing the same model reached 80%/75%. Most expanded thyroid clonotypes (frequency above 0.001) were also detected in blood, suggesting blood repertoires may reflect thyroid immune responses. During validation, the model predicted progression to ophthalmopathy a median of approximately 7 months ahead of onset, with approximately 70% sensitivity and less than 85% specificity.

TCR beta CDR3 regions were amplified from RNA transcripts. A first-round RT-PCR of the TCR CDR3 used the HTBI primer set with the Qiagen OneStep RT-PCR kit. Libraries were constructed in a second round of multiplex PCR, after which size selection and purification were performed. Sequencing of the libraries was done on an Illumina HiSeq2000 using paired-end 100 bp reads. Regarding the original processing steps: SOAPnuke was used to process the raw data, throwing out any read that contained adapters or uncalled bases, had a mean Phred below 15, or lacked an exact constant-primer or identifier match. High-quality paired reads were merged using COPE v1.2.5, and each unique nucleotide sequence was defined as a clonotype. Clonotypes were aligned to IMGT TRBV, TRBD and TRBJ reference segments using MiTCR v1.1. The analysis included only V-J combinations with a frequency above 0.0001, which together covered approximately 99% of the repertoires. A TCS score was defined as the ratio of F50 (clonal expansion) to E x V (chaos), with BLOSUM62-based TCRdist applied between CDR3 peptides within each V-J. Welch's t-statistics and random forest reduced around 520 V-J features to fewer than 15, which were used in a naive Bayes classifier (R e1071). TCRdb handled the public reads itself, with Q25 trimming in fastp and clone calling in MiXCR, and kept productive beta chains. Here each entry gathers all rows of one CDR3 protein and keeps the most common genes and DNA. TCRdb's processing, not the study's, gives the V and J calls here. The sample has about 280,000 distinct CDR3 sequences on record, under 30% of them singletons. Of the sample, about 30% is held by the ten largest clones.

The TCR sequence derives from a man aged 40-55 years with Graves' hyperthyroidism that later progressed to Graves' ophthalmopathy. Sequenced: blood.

CDR3 protein: CASSYSQGIGLVGYTF. The DNA sequence reads TGTGCCAGCAGTTACTCCCAGGGAATCGGATTGGTGGGCTACACCTTC. This chain joins TRBV6-5 to TRBJ1-2, with a weak D call of TRBD1 (5 bases match). V is clipped by 0 bases and J by 8 bases, and the sequence between their germline boundaries is 19 bases long. Via the germline V gene, CDR1 is MNHEY and CDR2 SVGAGI. From its cysteine to its phenylalanine, the CDR3 spans 16 amino acids. The CDR3 DNA has 48 bases and is translated from base 1.